The text below deals with one TCR beta chain. Its specific antigen is unknown. The input lacks base qualities; no much larger clone sits a single base away. Explained via the paper, the treatment or condition label denotes: AdE1-LMPpoly-expanded autologous EBV-specific T-cell therapy followed by anti-PD-1 nivolumab. The Qiagen DNeasy Kit was used to extract genomic DNA from the sorted cells. Deep sequencing of the TCR beta chain was done on the immunoSEQ platform. The paper's processing steps were these. Repertoire data analysis was performed with the immunoSEQ Analyzer software. The immuneACCESS repertoire file appears here via TCRdb, limited to in-frame rearrangements. These files lack a portion of the clones; in checked studies, under half of the deficit traces to unresolved V genes, and the cause of the others is not known. For V, J and clone size, that table is used; D and trimming come from the DNA. The sample records roughly 22,000 clones, 82% of which are singletons. 20% to 25% of the sample rests with the top ten.

The trim is 8 bases for V and 5 bases for J, with a gap of 15 bases between the germline ends. From the cysteine through the phenylalanine, the CDR3 covers 13 amino acids. The CDR3 DNA has 39 bases and is translated from base 1. Looking up the germline V gene yields CDR1 SNHLY and CDR2 FYNNEI. This sample is drawn from a study of EBV T-cell therapy then PD-1 blockade in nasopharyngeal carcinoma (dated by TCRdb to the early 2020s). The receptor was derived from a man aged 35-49 years with nasopharyngeal carcinoma. The sample consisted of CD8+ T cells from blood, taken at day -245 from a patient whose treatment included autologous EBV-specific T cells and nivolumab. The chain was built from TRBV2 and TRBJ2-5; the D gene is perhaps TRBD1 or TRBD2, as each covers 5 bases. CDR3 region: CASGDGYRETQYF. The bases are TGTGCCAGCGGGGACGGATATAGGGAGACCCAGTACTTC.